The 23 T cell receptor beta chains listed next were all sequenced from one sample in a study of blood T cell repertoires in COVID-19. Profiled with immunoSEQ multiplex PCR; TCRdb holds only in-frame clones, not every one. The sample holds about 140,000 clones, about four fifths seen once. The sample comprised PBMCs or T cells enriched from blood (not recorded which). These receptors originate from a woman aged 50 to 60 with acute COVID-19.

The J gene is TRBJ2-1, the V gene TRBV9; tentative D call: TRBD2 (6 bases). The V end was cut by 4 bases, the J end by 0 bases, with 17 bases between. The CDR3 runs 17 residues. Germline assignment: CDR1 SGDLS and CDR2 YYNGEE. As DNA, the CDR3 is TGTGCCAGCAGCCCGAGCACAGCGGGTAACTCCTACAATGAGCAGTTCTTC. Translating it yields CASSPSTAGNSYNEQFF.

The gene calls are TRBV27 and TRBJ2-1; no reliable D call. The CDR3 loop spans 13 amino acids. Germline lookup yields CDR1 MNHEY and CDR2 SMNVEV (reference sequence). Trimming left V 7 bases short and J 7 bases short, with 14 bases between. The DNA for the CDR3 is TGTGCCAGCAAGACGTGGGCCAGGAATGAGCAGTTCTTC. It codes for CASKTWARNEQFF.

V usage is TRBV5-1 and J usage is TRBJ1-2; the D gene is possibly TRBD1 (5 bases). V was cut by 5 bases and J by 5 bases, with 10 bases left in between. The CDR3 loop spans 12 amino acids. The germline CDR1 and CDR2 sequences are SGHRS and YFSETQ. CDR3 DNA sequence: TGCGCCAGCAGGGGGCGAGAGTATGGCTACACCTTC. This encodes CASRGREYGYTF. Full variable domain (outside the CDR3, taken from reference TRBV5-1 and TRBJ1-2): KAGVTQTPRYLIKTRGQQVTLSCSPISGHRSVSWYQQTPGQGLQFLFEYFSETQRNKGNFPGRFSGRQFSNSRSEMNVSTLELGDSALYLCASRGREYGYTFGSGTRLTVV.

The gene calls are TRBV5-8 and TRBJ2-7; D may be TRBD2 (6 bases). The germline V gene encodes CDR1 SGHTS and CDR2 YDEGEE. The length of the CDR3 is 15 residues. Trimming shortened V by 6 bases and J by 2 bases, and 18 bases separated the two germline ends. The CDR3 sequence: CASTHPPGATYEQYF. The DNA of the CDR3 is TGTGCCAGCACCCATCCTCCGGGAGCCACCTACGAGCAGTACTTC.

The rearrangement links TRBV28 to TRBJ2-4; 8 nucleotides match TRBD1. V was pared by 6 bases and J by 6 bases, with 7 bases of the junction left unmatched. This CDR3 contains 14 residues. CDR1 is MDHEN and CDR2 is SYDVKM in the germline V gene. The CDR3 DNA is TGTGCCAGCAGCCCAGGGGGCTCGGGAAACATTCAGTACTTC. Its translation is CASSPGGSGNIQYF.

This clone has a handful of counts. The chain combines TRBV7-9 with TRBJ2-3; D may be TRBD2 (5 bases). V was shortened by 3 bases and J by 6 bases, with 13 bases between the two germline ends. The CDR3 extends over 14 amino acids. In germline, CDR1 is SEHNR, CDR2 FQNEAQ (reference sequence). As DNA, the CDR3 is TGTGCCAGCAGCTTGGGGAGTTTTGAGGATACGCAGTATTTT. This gives the protein CASSLGSFEDTQYF.

This clone was seen just once. The chain links TRBV6-5 to TRBJ1-2, with unresolved D. This CDR3 contains 14 residues. With 7 bases removed from V and 2 bases from J, the gap between germline ends came to 14 bases. Germline assignment: CDR1 MNHEY and CDR2 SVGAGI. In DNA, the CDR3 is TGTGCCAGCACTCTTAGCGGGTCAAACTATGGCTACACCTTC. Protein sequence: CASTLSGSNYGYTF.

This clone was picked up one time. The CDR3 sequence is CASSIETQRRETQYF. Written as DNA, the CDR3 is TGTGCCAGTAGTATAGAGACCCAAAGGCGGGAGACCCAGTACTTC. This chain connects TRBV19 to TRBJ2-5; D gene uncertain. Germline V gene sequence: CDR1 LNHDA, CDR2 SQIVND (reference sequence). The CDR3 is 15 residues long. With 0 bases removed from V and 5 bases from J, the gap between germline ends came to 13 bases.

The chain employs TRBV19 and TRBJ2-1; no reliable D call. Between the trimmed V and J ends, which lost 6 bases and 2 bases, there was a span of 14 bases. The CDR3 covers 15 residues. The germline V gene encodes CDR1 LNHDA and CDR2 SQIVND (reference sequence). This CDR3 reads CASRPAATTYNEQFF. In nucleotides, the CDR3 is TGTGCCAGTAGGCCGGCGGCCACTACCTACAATGAGCAGTTCTTC.

In its sample, this clone was seen a few times. The chain recombines TRBV4-1 with TRBJ1-1; 7 bases are a match to TRBD1. The CDR3 sequence is 14 residues long. J lost 4 bases, V lost 5 bases, and 7 bases had no gene match. CDR1 and CDR2 from the germline V gene are MGHRA and YSYEKL. The CDR3 region is CASSKLTGFTEAFF. In DNA, the CDR3 is TGCGCCAGCAGCAAACTGACAGGGTTCACTGAAGCTTTCTTT.

The rearrangement joins TRBV7-8 to TRBJ2-5, with a tentative D call TRBD1 (6 bases). Deletions cut 5 bases from V and 2 bases from J, with 9 bases between. The CDR3 is made up of 13 amino acids. Germline-derived CDR1 and CDR2 are SGHVS and FQNEAQ. CDR3 region: CASSPGQQETQYF. In DNA, the CDR3 is TGTGCCAGCAGCCCCGGACAGCAAGAGACCCAGTACTTC.

This sequence joins TRBV7-9 and TRBJ2-3; TRBD1 agrees at 11 bases. With 5 bases clipped from V and 5 bases from J, the junction kept 6 bases outside the gene matches. The CDR3 has 15 residues. Germline CDR1 is SEHNR and CDR2 is FQNEAQ (reference sequence). In DNA form, the CDR3 reads TGTGCCAGCAGCCGAGGGACAGGGGGAAAAGATACGCAGTATTTT. Protein: CASSRGTGGKDTQYF.

J is TRBJ2-6 and V is TRBV5-1; 9 bases fit TRBD1. After removal of 4 bases from V and 4 bases from J, the junction contained 6 bases not matched to a gene. The CDR3 is made up of 16 amino acids. Germline V gene data show CDR1 as SGHRS and CDR2 as YFSETQ. Here the CDR3 reads CASSPGTGSGANVLTF. Here the CDR3 DNA reads TGCGCCAGCAGCCCCGGGACAGGGTCCGGGGCCAACGTCCTGACTTTC.

This rearrangement joins TRBV11-3 to TRBJ2-5, with a weak D call TRBD1 (5 bases). V was pared by 4 bases and J by 3 bases, with 21 bases between. There are 17 residues in the CDR3. Germline-derived CDR1 and CDR2 are SGHNT and YENEEA. The CDR3 here is CASSSAPRTPNEETQYF. The CDR3 DNA follows: TGTGCCAGCAGCTCAGCCCCACGGACACCGAATGAAGAGACCCAGTACTTC.

This chain connects TRBV2 to TRBJ1-2, with 11 bases matching TRBD1. This CDR3 is 14 amino acids long. The junction had 3 bases not matched to a gene; V was cut back by 5 bases and J by 4 bases. Germline V gene lookup returns CDR1 SNHLY and CDR2 FYNNEI. The CDR3 DNA sequence: TGTGCCAGCAGTCGGGACAGGGGGTCCTATGGCTACACCTTC. The encoded protein is CASSRDRGSYGYTF. Together with reference TRBV2 and TRBJ1-2, the CDR3 gives the full variable domain: EPEVTQTPSHQVTQMGQEVILRCVPISNHLYFYWYRQILGQKVEFLVSFYNNEISEKSEIFDDQFSVERPDGSNFTLKIRSTKLEDSAMYFCASSRDRGSYGYTFGSGTRLTVV.

The chain joins TRBV19 to TRBJ1-2; 7 bases are shared with TRBD1. Trimming at V came to 7 bases and at J to 2 bases, leaving 10 bases not matched to a gene. CDR3 length: 15 amino acids. The germline CDR1 and CDR2 sequences are LNHDA and SQIVND (reference sequence). CDR3 sequence: CASNSGTVYNYGYTF. The CDR3 nucleotides are TGTGCCAGTAACTCCGGGACAGTCTACAACTATGGCTACACCTTC. The whole variable domain, filled in from reference TRBV19 and TRBJ1-2, reads DGGITQSPKYLFRKEGQNVTLSCEQNLNHDAMYWYRQDPGQGLRLIYYSQIVNDFQKGDIAEGYSVSREKKESFPLTVTSAQKNPTAFYLCASNSGTVYNYGYTFGSGTRLTVV.

The V and J genes are TRBV6-5 and TRBJ2-1; 7 nucleotides align to TRBD1. The germline V gene has CDR1 MNHEY and CDR2 SVGAGI. The CDR3 has 14 residues. J gave up 7 bases and V 9 bases, and 12 bases lay outside the gene matches. CDR3 protein: CASGLLSGGNEQFF. CDR3 in DNA: TGTGCCAGTGGTCTGTTGTCAGGGGGAAATGAGCAGTTCTTC.

This chain joins TRBV18 and TRBJ2-7; D is uncertain. The CDR3 extends over 13 amino acids. Trimming pared 3 bases from V and 4 bases from J, leaving 10 bases between. The germline V gene has CDR1 KGHSH and CDR2 LQKENI. The CDR3 DNA follows: TGTGCCAGCTCACCGGGCAGTGGGTACGAGCAGTACTTC. Amino acid sequence: CASSPGSGYEQYF.

The chain couples TRBV9 to TRBJ2-7; tentatively, D is TRBD2 (6 bases). The ends were cut back, 0 bases at V and 2 bases at J, with 12 bases in the middle. Per germline, CDR1 SGDLS and CDR2 YYNGEE. CDR3 length equals 15 residues. CDR3 bases: TGTGCCAGCAGCGTAGGGGGAGGACCCACCTACGAGCAGTACTTC. This gives the protein CASSVGGGPTYEQYF. The complete variable domain, with remaining parts taken from reference TRBV9 and TRBJ2-7, reads DSGVTQTPKHLITATGQRVTLRCSPRSGDLSVYWYQQSLDQGLQFLIQYYNGEERAKGNILERFSAQQFPDLHSELNLSSLELGDSALYFCASSVGGGPTYEQYFGPGTRLTVT.

The rearrangement uses TRBV6-5 and TRBJ1-2, with 7 bases matching TRBD1. Germline lookup yields CDR1 MNHEY and CDR2 SVGAGI. Trimming removed 7 bases from V and 6 bases from J; junction bases left unmatched: 5. There are 12 residues in the CDR3. As DNA, the CDR3 is TGTGCCAGCACCAGACAGGGCGATGGCTACACCTTC. It yields the protein CASTRQGDGYTF.

The chain employs TRBV7-2 and TRBJ2-1; TRBD2 agrees at 10 bases. The trim removed 5 bases at V and 8 bases at J, leaving 12 bases unmatched. The CDR3 runs to 16 residues. Germline-derived CDR1 and CDR2 are SGHTA and FQGNSA. In nucleotides, the CDR3 is TGTGCCAGCAGCGATGGAGCGGGAGGGCCACTGGATGAGCAGTTCTTC. Encoded protein: CASSDGAGGPLDEQFF.

The V call is TRBV2, the J call TRBJ2-5, with TRBD2 as a possible D gene (5 bases). V lost 8 bases, J lost 7 bases, and 20 bases lay in between. Per germline, CDR1 SNHLY and CDR2 FYNNEI. CDR3 size: 14 residues. CDR3 residues: CASEAAGKVGTQYF. In nucleotides, the CDR3 is TGTGCCAGCGAAGCGGCAGGCAAAGTCGGGACCCAGTACTTC.

The chain employs TRBV3-1 (or the pseudogene TRBV3-2) and TRBJ1-4; D might be TRBD1 (5 bases). The V end lost 2 bases, the J end lost 7 bases, and 8 bases lay between the germline ends. This CDR3 is 13 amino acids long. Germline-derived CDR1 and CDR2 are LGHDT and YNNKEL (reference sequence). The CDR3 spells CASSQQGGEKLFF. Here the CDR3 DNA reads TGTGCCAGCAGCCAACAGGGCGGTGAAAAACTGTTTTTT.